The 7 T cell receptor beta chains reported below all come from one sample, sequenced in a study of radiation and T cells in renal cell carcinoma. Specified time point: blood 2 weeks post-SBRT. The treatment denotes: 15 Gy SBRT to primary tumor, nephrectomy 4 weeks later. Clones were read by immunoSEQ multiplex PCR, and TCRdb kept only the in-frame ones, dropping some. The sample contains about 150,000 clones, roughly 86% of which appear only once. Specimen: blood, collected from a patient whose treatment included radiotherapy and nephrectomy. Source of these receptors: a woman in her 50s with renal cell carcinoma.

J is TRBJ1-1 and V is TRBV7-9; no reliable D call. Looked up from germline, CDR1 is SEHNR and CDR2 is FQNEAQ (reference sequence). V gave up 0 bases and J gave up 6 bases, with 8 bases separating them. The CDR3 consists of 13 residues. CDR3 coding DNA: TGTGCCAGCAGCTTAGCGCGTCGCGCTGAAGCTTTCTTT. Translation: CASSLARRAEAFF.

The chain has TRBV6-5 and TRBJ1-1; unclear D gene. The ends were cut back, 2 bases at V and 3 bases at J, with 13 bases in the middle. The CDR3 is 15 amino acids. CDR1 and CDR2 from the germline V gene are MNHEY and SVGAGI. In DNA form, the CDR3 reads TGTGCCAGCAGTTACGGGTCAGGCGGTTACACTGAAGCTTTCTTT. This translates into CASSYGSGGYTEAFF.

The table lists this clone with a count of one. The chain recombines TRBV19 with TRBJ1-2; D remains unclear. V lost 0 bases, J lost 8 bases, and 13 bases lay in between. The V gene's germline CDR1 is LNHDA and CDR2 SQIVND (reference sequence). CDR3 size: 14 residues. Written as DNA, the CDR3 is TGTGCCAGTAGTATAGACACCCGCCGTATGGGCTACACCTTC. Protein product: CASSIDTRRMGYTF.

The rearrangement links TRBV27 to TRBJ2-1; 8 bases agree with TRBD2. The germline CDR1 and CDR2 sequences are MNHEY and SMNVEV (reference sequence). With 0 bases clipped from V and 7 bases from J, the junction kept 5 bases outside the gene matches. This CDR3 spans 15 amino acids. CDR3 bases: TGTGCCAGCAGTTTATCTAGCGGGATGGGGAATGAGCAGTTCTTC. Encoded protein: CASSLSSGMGNEQFF.

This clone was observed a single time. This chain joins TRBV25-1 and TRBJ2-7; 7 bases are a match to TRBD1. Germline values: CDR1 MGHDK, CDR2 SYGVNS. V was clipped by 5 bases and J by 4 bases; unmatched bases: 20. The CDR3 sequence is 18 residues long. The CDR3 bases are TGTGCCAGCAGTCCTGGATATAAGGGGCAGGGGGTCATATACGAGCAGTACTTC. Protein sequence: CASSPGYKGQGVIYEQYF.

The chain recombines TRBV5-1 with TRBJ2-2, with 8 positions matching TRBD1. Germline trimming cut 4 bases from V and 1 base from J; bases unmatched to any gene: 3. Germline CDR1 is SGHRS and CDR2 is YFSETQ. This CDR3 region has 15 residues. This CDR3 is CASSVQGGNTGELFF. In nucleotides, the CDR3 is TGCGCCAGCAGCGTACAGGGGGGGAACACCGGGGAGCTGTTTTTT.

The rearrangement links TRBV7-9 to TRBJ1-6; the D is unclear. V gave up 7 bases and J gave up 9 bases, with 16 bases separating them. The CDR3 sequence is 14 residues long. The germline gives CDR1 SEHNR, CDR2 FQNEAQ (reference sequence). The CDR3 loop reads CASNLDPEGSPLHF. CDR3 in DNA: TGTGCCAGCAATTTGGATCCTGAAGGTTCACCCCTCCACTTT. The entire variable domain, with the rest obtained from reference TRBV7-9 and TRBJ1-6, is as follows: DTGVSQNPRHKITKRGQNVTFRCDPISEHNRLYWYRQTLGQGPEFLTYFQNEAQLEKSRLLSDRFSAERPKGSFSTLEIQRTEQGDSAMYLCASNLDPEGSPLHFGNGTRLTVT.